The clone carrying this T cell receptor beta chain was seen repeatedly, ten times or more. Its antigen is undetermined. TCRdb called the RT-PCR reads again in MiXCR, with one record for every CDR3 protein. In the table there are 700,000 to 900,000 distinct CDR3 sequences, around 20% of which are singletons. The source of the sample is a study of response to subunit inactivated influenza vaccine. Findings and limits, study-wide: Each seasonal influenza vaccination, the authors suggested, recruits few new T cells.

CDR3 length equals 14 residues. With V trimmed by 5 bases and J by 8 bases, 9 bases remained unmatched. Germline CDR1 reads SGHTA; CDR2 reads FQGNSA. This chain connects TRBV7-2 to TRBJ2-4; 7 nucleotides agree with TRBD1. This clonotype was sampled from a man aged 50 or older who received an inactivated influenza vaccine. Material: PBMCs from blood, obtained 4 to 6 days after vaccination. The CDR3 reads CASSPARGLDIQYF. In nucleotides, the CDR3 is TGTGCCAGCAGCCCCGCAAGGGGGCTTGACATTCAGTACTTC.